Included here is one T cell receptor beta chain sequence, with context. What it binds is not known. The CDR3 is 15 residues long. Germline CDR1 and CDR2: LGHNA and YSLEER. In preparing the TRB cDNA libraries, 5' RACE with UMI labels was used. Reprocessing the 5' RACE reads, TCRdb reports a single entry for every CDR3 protein and omits DNA. The sample table includes approximately 70,000 distinct CDR3 sequences. Every subset of CD8+ T cells was sorted in triplicate at hundreds of thousands of cells each. The sample is drawn from a study of CXCR3-negative and CXCR3-positive naive CD8 T cells. Findings and limits, study-wide: Upon cryopreservation, CXCR3 expression partially decreased, and most assays used fresh PBMCs. Compared with CXCR3-negative naive cells, CXCR3-positive naive cells showed more hydrophobic TRB CDR3s. Memory, not naive, CXCR3-negative and CXCR3-positive cells differed in TRBV-TRBJ usage.

The chain employs TRBV4-3 and TRBJ2-7; no DNA is available, so the TRBD1 call from TCRdb remains unchecked. This receptor was taken from a human donor in good health. Some clones in this sample may be carry-over from other donors' samples. The sequenced sample consisted of naive CXCR3- CD8+ T cells from blood. The subset was: CD45RO-CCR7+CD27+CD95- naive CD8+ T cells lacking CXCR3 (TNR3-). The CDR3 spells CASSLYGDSSYEQYF.